Below, one TCR beta chain is given with its context. The data stem from a study of blood T cell repertoires in COVID-19. Study in general: Acute-phase and convalescent COVID-19 samples originated in the United States, Italy and Spain. The analysed material was cDNA or gDNA that came from T cells, B-cell-depleted T cells, or PBMCs.

Looked up from germline, CDR1 is KGHSH and CDR2 is LQKENI. V was clipped by 5 bases and J by 4 bases; unmatched bases: 2. This CDR3 has 13 amino acids. Repertoires were generated with immunoSEQ multiplex PCR, while TCRdb's copy carries only in-frame clones and drops some. The sample has some 150,000 clones, about three quarters seen once. The receptor was isolated from an elderly woman with active or convalescent COVID-19. The chain has TRBV18 and TRBJ2-1; 7 bases fit TRBD2. Sequenced: peripheral blood. This chain's CDR3 is CASSGGEYNEQFF. The CDR3 DNA sequence: TGTGCCAGCTCAGGGGGGGAGTACAATGAGCAGTTCTTC.